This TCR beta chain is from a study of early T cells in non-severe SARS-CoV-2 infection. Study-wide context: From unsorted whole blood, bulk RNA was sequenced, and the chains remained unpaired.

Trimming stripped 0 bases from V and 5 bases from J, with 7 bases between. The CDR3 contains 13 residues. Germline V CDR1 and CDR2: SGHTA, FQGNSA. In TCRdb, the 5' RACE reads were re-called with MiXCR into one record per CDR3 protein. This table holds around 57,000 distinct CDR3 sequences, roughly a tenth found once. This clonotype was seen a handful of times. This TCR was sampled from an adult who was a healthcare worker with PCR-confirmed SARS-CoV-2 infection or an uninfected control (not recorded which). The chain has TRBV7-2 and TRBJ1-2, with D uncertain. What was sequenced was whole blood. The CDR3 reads CASSLAPSYGYTF. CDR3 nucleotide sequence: TGTGCCAGCAGCTTAGCGCCCAGTTATGGCTACACCTTC.